Presented here are 32 T cell receptor beta chains from one specimen sequenced in a study of CD8+CD57+ T cells in acquired aplastic anemia. Profiling that covered TCR beta VDJ and CDR3 relied on genomic DNA as its template. Each CDR3 protein gets one entry after TCRdb re-called the reads with MiXCR. The sample comprises around 500,000 distinct CDR3 sequences, about a third of which are singletons, and under 0.95% rests with the top ten. Before being chosen for sequencing, patients had shown CD8+CD57+ cell expansion by flow cytometry. The sequenced sample consisted of sorted CD4+, CD8+, or CD8+CD57+ T cells (not recorded which) from PBMCs. Source of these receptors: a human donor with aplastic anemia.

Concerning this clonotype: At one boundary the junction diverges from the germline segment, which might be a read error. The rearrangement links TRBV11-2 to TRBJ1-1, with D possibly matching TRBD1 (6 bases). Germline V gene lookup returns CDR1 SGHAT and CDR2 FQNNGV. The CDR3 has 16 amino acids. As DNA, the CDR3 is TGTGCCAACAGCTTAGATGGCGGAGGGGGGTACGCTGAAGCTTTCTTT. Its translation is CANSLDGGGGYAEAFF.

This clonotype has more than one count but fewer than ten. The V and J genes are TRBV7-4 and TRBJ1-1; D is possibly TRBD1 (6 bases). CDR3 length: 16 amino acids. Germline-derived CDR1 and CDR2 are SGHVT and SQSDAQ. V lost 4 bases to trimming and J lost 7 bases, with 22 bases between them. The CDR3 loop is CASSSFSGAITSEAFF. Here the CDR3 DNA reads TGTGCCAGCAGCTCCTTTTCAGGGGCGATAACAAGTGAAGCTTTCTTT.

Points on this clonotype: This could be a read error, since a much larger clone is one nucleotide away. This chain connects TRBV5-4 to TRBJ2-5; no reliable D call. The CDR3 length is 12 residues. The germline V gene encodes CDR1 SGHNT and CDR2 YYREEE (reference sequence). The CDR3 nucleotides are TGTGCCAGCAGCTTCGCGCAAGGGACCCAGTACTTC. Protein sequence: CASSFAQGTQYF.

This chain joins TRBV14 and TRBJ2-1, with 8 bases aligning to TRBD2. Germline CDR1 SGHDN, CDR2 FVKESK. Trimming at V came to 4 bases and at J to 7 bases, leaving 12 bases not matched to a gene. The CDR3 covers 16 residues. DNA of the CDR3: TGTGCCAGCAGCCCCGGTCGGACTAGCCTTTGGAATGAGCAGTTCTTC. This codes for CASSPGRTSLWNEQFF.

J is TRBJ2-1 and V is TRBV7-8; 9 nucleotides agree with TRBD2. V shed 6 bases, J shed 15 bases, and the junction held 12 bases outside the gene matches. The CDR3 is made up of 13 amino acids. The germline CDR1 and CDR2 sequences are SGHVS and FQNEAQ. CDR3 DNA: TGTGCCAGCAGTACGCGGGAGGGCCAAGTGCCGTTCTTC. Its protein product is CASSTREGQVPFF.

Turning to this clonotype: A much more abundant neighbour one base away suggests this may be a read error. The V gene is TRBV9, the J gene TRBJ1-5; D not certain. Germline loops: CDR1 SGDLS, CDR2 YYNGEE. The CDR3 has 15 amino acids. CDR3 protein: CASSVHDGSNQPRHF. The CDR3 nucleotides are TGTGCCAGCAGCGTTCACGATGGAAGCAATCAGCCCCGGCATTTT.

This clonotype was seen a few times. The chain combines TRBV28 with TRBJ2-2; TRBD1 matches at 8 bases. Germline V gene lookup returns CDR1 MDHEN and CDR2 SYDVKM. V dropped 5 bases and J dropped 5; count of bases not matched to a gene: 4. This CDR3 has 14 residues. The CDR3 protein is CASSRQGATGELFF. The CDR3 DNA is TGTGCCAGCAGTCGTCAGGGGGCTACCGGGGAGCTGTTTTTT.

This clonotype has at least ten counts. V is TRBV29-1 and J is TRBJ2-1; D is ambiguous. Germline V gives CDR1 SQVTM, CDR2 ANQGSEA. V shed 3 bases and J shed 3 bases, with 6 bases lying between them. The CDR3 has 12 amino acids. In nucleotides, the CDR3 is TGCAGCGTTGAGGGTCTCTACAATGAGCAGTTCTTC. Translating gives CSVEGLYNEQFF.

This clonotype was counted at least ten times. The rearrangement links TRBV12-3 or TRBV12-4 to TRBJ1-1; a weak D match, TRBD1 (6 bases). Trimming took off 5 bases at V and 14 bases at J, with 15 bases between the two ends. This CDR3 spans 11 amino acids. The CDR3 region has the DNA TGTGCCAGCAGTCGAACAGGGCGGCTGTTCTTT. This gives the protein CASSRTGRLFF.

This clonotype was seen more than once but under ten times. The CDR3: CASSLMSDRATYEQYF. CDR3 DNA sequence: TGTGCCAGCAGCTTAATGTCGGACAGGGCCACCTACGAGCAGTACTTC. V is TRBV11-2 and J is TRBJ2-7; TRBD1 agrees at 8 bases. The CDR3 is 16 amino acids. With V trimmed by 2 bases and J by 2 bases, 8 bases remained unmatched. Germline V lookup: CDR1 SGHAT, CDR2 FQNNGV. Full variable domain (rest looked up from reference TRBV11-2 and TRBJ2-7): EAGVAQSPRYKIIEKRQSVAFWCNPISGHATLYWYQQILGQGPKLLIQFQNNGVVDDSQLPKDRFSAERLKGVDSTLKIQPAKLEDSAVYLCASSLMSDRATYEQYFGPGTRLTVT.

This clonotype came up many times. The rearrangement joins TRBV7-9 to TRBJ2-5; D gene unclear. Germline V gene sequence: CDR1 SEHNR, CDR2 FQNEAQ (reference sequence). This CDR3 comprises 12 residues. V was trimmed by 3 bases and J by 8 bases, leaving 10 bases between them. This chain's CDR3 is CASSFTFGTQYF. The CDR3 nucleotides read TGTGCCAGCAGCTTTACCTTCGGTACCCAGTACTTC.

The rearrangement uses TRBV2 and TRBJ1-2; D call uncertain. Germline assignment: CDR1 SNHLY and CDR2 FYNNEI. CDR3 size: 11 residues. V was trimmed by 6 bases and J by 8 bases, leaving 10 bases between them. CDR3 nucleotide sequence: TGTGCCAGCAGCCAACCGGGCGGCTACACCTTC. Its translation is CASSQPGGYTF.

This clonotype was seen repeatedly, ten times or more. This chain uses TRBV19 with TRBJ1-1; D is ambiguous. The CDR3 contains 14 residues. The germline V gene has CDR1 LNHDA and CDR2 SQIVND (reference sequence). V gave up 6 bases and J gave up 1 base, with 12 bases separating them. The CDR3 DNA follows: TGTGCCAGTAGGGAGTTGGCGCGGAACACTGAAGCTTTCTTT. This gives the protein CASRELARNTEAFF.

The chain recombines TRBV11-1 with TRBJ2-1; 11 nucleotides align to TRBD2. This CDR3 is 15 amino acids long. The V gene end was trimmed by 5 bases and the J gene end by 8 bases; junction bases not matched to a gene: 8. CDR1 and CDR2 (germline): SGHAT, FQDESV (reference sequence). The CDR3 DNA is TGTGCCAGCAGCGTAGTTAGCGGGAGGGCCGATGAGCAGTTCTTC. Translating it yields CASSVVSGRADEQFF.

This clonotype has a handful of counts. DNA of the CDR3: TGTGCCAGCAGTCAAGGACAGGGTGGTGGCTACACCTTC. The encoded protein is CASSQGQGGGYTF. The rearrangement links TRBV28 to TRBJ1-2; 8 bases align to TRBD1. The germline gives CDR1 MDHEN, CDR2 SYDVKM. The CDR3 runs 13 residues. Trimming took 5 bases from V and 7 from J; bases not matched to a gene: 6.

This clonotype was counted ten times or more. V and J are TRBV24-1 and TRBJ1-6, with D hard to call. This CDR3 has 14 amino acids. V shed 4 bases and J shed 0 bases, with 3 bases lying between them. Per the germline V gene, CDR1 is KGHDR and CDR2 is SFDVKD. CDR3 amino acids: CATSDNSYNSPLHF. Written as DNA, the CDR3 is TGTGCCACCAGTGACAACTCCTATAATTCACCCCTCCACTTT.

This clonotype occurred a few times. V is TRBV6-5 and J is TRBJ1-1; D perhaps matches TRBD1 (5 bases). Germline CDR1 is MNHEY and CDR2 is SVGAGI. Trimming cost V 5 bases and J 5 bases, with 15 bases left between them. The CDR3 runs to 14 residues. This CDR3 is CASSRSGEGTEAFF. The CDR3 bases are TGTGCCAGCAGTCGCTCGGGGGAGGGAACTGAAGCTTTCTTT.

This clonotype showed up many times. The chain employs TRBV19 and TRBJ1-5; 7 positions agree with TRBD1. The trim removed 6 bases at V and 2 bases at J, leaving 7 bases unmatched. This CDR3 spans 15 amino acids. The germline V gene has CDR1 LNHDA and CDR2 SQIVND (reference sequence). CDR3 protein: CASRTQGGGNQPQHF. The CDR3 DNA is TGTGCCAGTAGGACTCAGGGGGGAGGCAATCAGCCCCAGCATTTT.

This clonotype was observed a few times. The CDR3 DNA is TGCAGTGCTAGGAGGGACAGGGGGGACATTCAGTACTTC. This codes for CSARRDRGDIQYF. The rearrangement joins TRBV20-1 to TRBJ2-4; 11 nucleotides line up with TRBD1. Trimming at V came to 3 bases and at J to 8 bases, leaving 3 bases not matched to a gene. The CDR3 is made up of 13 amino acids. In germline, CDR1 is DFQATT, CDR2 SNEGSKA (reference sequence).

The chain recombines TRBV20-1 with TRBJ1-1; D is unresolved. With 5 bases removed from V and 11 bases from J, the gap between germline ends came to 21 bases. CDR3 length: 13 residues. Germline lookup yields CDR1 DFQATT and CDR2 SNEGSKA (reference sequence). The CDR3 region is CSAARRTGDGAFF. The CDR3 DNA reads TGCAGTGCTGCTAGAAGGACGGGCGACGGGGCTTTCTTT.

The rearrangement joins TRBV27 to TRBJ1-5; D is uncertain. The CDR3 has 16 amino acids. Deletions cut 4 bases from V and 3 bases from J, with 16 bases between. Germline CDR1 is MNHEY and CDR2 is SMNVEV (reference sequence). The CDR3 DNA reads TGTGCCAGCAGTTCGTATTCGGACGGGTTCAATCAGCCCCAGCATTTT. Residues: CASSSYSDGFNQPQHF.

The J gene is TRBJ1-1, the V gene TRBV10-3; 11 bases are a match to TRBD1. There are 15 residues in the CDR3. Per germline, CDR1 ENHRY and CDR2 SYGVKD. V lost 10 bases to trimming and J lost 4 bases; unmatched junction nucleotides: 11. The CDR3 DNA sequence: TGTGCCAGCAATGAATTTGGGACAGGGGGCACTGAAGCTTTCTTT. Protein: CASNEFGTGGTEAFF.

This clonotype showed up many times. This chain joins TRBV7-9 and TRBJ2-7; possible D gene TRBD2, 6 bases. Germline values: CDR1 SEHNR, CDR2 FQNEAQ (reference sequence). CDR3 size: 14 residues. Trimming took off 6 bases at V and 6 bases at J, with 18 bases between the two ends. CDR3 coding DNA: TGTGCCAGCAGGGATCTCGGAGGGCAGGCCGAGCAGTACTTC. Amino acid sequence: CASRDLGGQAEQYF.

The CDR3 coding sequence is TGCAGCTTATCAGGGACAGGGGGTCACGAGCAGTACTTC. Encoded protein: CSLSGTGGHEQYF. The chain joins TRBV29-1 to TRBJ2-7; 11 bases map to TRBD1. Germline values: CDR1 SQVTM, CDR2 ANQGSEA. V was pared by 8 bases and J by 5 bases, with 8 bases of the junction left unmatched. This CDR3 contains 13 residues.

Details on this clonotype: A read error is possible here, since a much larger clone lies one base away. The V call is TRBV20-1, the J call TRBJ1-6; the match to TRBD1 covers 10 bases. The CDR3 extends over 14 amino acids. CDR1 DFQATT and CDR2 SNEGSKA come from the germline V gene (reference sequence). V gave up 5 bases and J gave up 10 bases; unmatched junction bases: 8. CDR3 loop: CSAPADRGGSPLHF. The DNA of the CDR3 is TGCAGTGCTCCAGCGGACAGGGGGGGATCACCCCTCCACTTT.

This clonotype came up many times. This chain links TRBV12-3 or TRBV12-4 with TRBJ2-7; D not certain. With 6 bases removed from V and 6 bases from J, the gap between germline ends came to 15 bases. The CDR3 sequence is 13 residues long. DNA of the CDR3: TGTGCCAGCAGCACGACGCTTTTCGGCGAGCAGTACTTC. Protein: CASSTTLFGEQYF.

This chain connects TRBV4-3 to TRBJ2-7; TRBD1 aligns across 10 bases. V was pared by 3 bases and J by 6 bases, with 5 bases of the junction left unmatched. CDR3 length: 14 amino acids. Germline-derived CDR1 and CDR2 are LGHNA and YSLEER. CDR3 protein: CASSQVGQGFEQYF. The CDR3 DNA reads TGCGCCAGCAGCCAGGTGGGACAGGGGTTCGAGCAGTACTTC.

This clonotype was observed a few times. The DNA of the CDR3 is TGTGCCAGCAGCTCGATCCCAAAGGACAGGCGAAATGATAGTTCACCCCTCCACTTT. Encoded protein: CASSSIPKDRRNDSSPLHF. This chain links TRBV11-2 with TRBJ1-6; 7 bases map to TRBD1. The V and J ends lost 4 bases and 9 bases, in that order; junction bases with no gene match: 21. The germline gives CDR1 SGHAT, CDR2 FQNNGV. The CDR3 totals 19 residues.

The chain couples TRBV15 to TRBJ1-6; 8 bases map to TRBD1. The J segment lost 6 bases and the V segment lost 5 bases, leaving 6 bases of the junction unmatched. There are 15 residues in the CDR3. CDR1 is LNHNV and CDR2 is YYDKDF in the germline V gene (reference sequence). The CDR3 bases are TGTGCCACCAGCTGGACAGGGACACTTAATTCACCCCTCCACTTT. This translates into CATSWTGTLNSPLHF. Combining the CDR3 with reference TRBV15 and TRBJ1-6 gives the whole variable domain DAMVIQNPRYQVTQFGKPVTLSCSQTLNHNVMYWYQQKSSQAPKLLFHYYDKDFNNEADTPDNFQSRRPNTSFCFLDIRSPGLGDTAMYLCATSWTGTLNSPLHFGNGTRLTVT.

This chain links TRBV10-3 with TRBJ1-3, with D perhaps TRBD1 (5 bases). Germline-derived CDR1 and CDR2 are ENHRY and SYGVKD. The CDR3 loop spans 13 amino acids. V was clipped by 10 bases and J by 1 base, with 11 bases between them. The CDR3 loop reads CASSGTSGNTIYF. For the CDR3, the DNA is TGTGCCAGCAGCGGGACTTCTGGAAACACCATATATTTT.

This clonotype was seen a few times. The V gene is TRBV29-1, the J gene TRBJ1-2, with TRBD1 as a possible D gene (5 bases). Trimming pared 4 bases from V and 2 bases from J, leaving 17 bases between. CDR3 size: 15 residues. Germline V lookup: CDR1 SQVTM, CDR2 ANQGSEA. CDR3 nucleotide sequence: TGCAGCGTTGCTGGGGGATTAGAGGGGAACTATGGCTACACCTTC. It specifies CSVAGGLEGNYGYTF.

This clonotype has more than one count but fewer than ten. V and J are TRBV12-3 or TRBV12-4 and TRBJ1-5; 8 bases align to TRBD1. The CDR3 is made up of 15 amino acids. V lost 8 bases, J lost 2 bases, and 8 bases stayed unmatched. CDR3 region: CASRPGGEGNQPQHF. CDR3 sequence (DNA): TGTGCCAGCCGACCAGGGGGCGAAGGCAATCAGCCCCAGCATTTT.